These 22 T cell receptor beta chains were all obtained from the same sample, sequenced in a study of blood T cell repertoires in COVID-19. Clones were read by immunoSEQ multiplex PCR, and TCRdb kept only the in-frame ones, dropping some. Among fewer than 250,000 clones, around 84% were seen once, and the ten largest hold about 3.3%. Specimen: PBMCs or T cells enriched from blood (not recorded which). The source of these receptors is a young woman who had been exposed to COVID-19.

This rearrangement joins TRBV5-6 to TRBJ1-1, with unresolved D. There are 13 residues in the CDR3. Trimming pared 6 bases from V and 11 bases from J, leaving 20 bases between. Germline-derived CDR1 and CDR2 are SGHDT and YYEEEE. The CDR3 DNA is TGTGCCAGCACCCTCCTGAACGAAGAGAGGGCTTTCTTT. It translates to CASTLLNEERAFF.

The chain combines TRBV20-1 with TRBJ1-1; D gene ambiguous. With 2 bases removed from V and 1 base from J, the gap between germline ends came to 2 bases. From germline, CDR1 is DFQATT and CDR2 SNEGSKA (reference sequence). The length of the CDR3 is 11 residues. CDR3 DNA sequence: TGCAGTGCTAGACAGAACACTGAAGCTTTCTTT. Protein: CSARQNTEAFF.

The genes are TRBV25-1 and TRBJ1-2, with 7 bases lining up with TRBD1. The CDR3 extends over 13 amino acids. The trim removed 6 bases at V and 8 bases at J, leaving 9 bases unmatched. Germline V CDR1 and CDR2: MGHDK, SYGVNS. CDR3: CASRATGVGGYTF. CDR3 nucleotide sequence: TGTGCCAGCAGAGCAACAGGGGTAGGCGGCTACACCTTC.

This clone appeared a single time. For the CDR3, the DNA is TGTGCCAGCGGGGGACAGGGGGCGACAGATACGCAGTATTTT. Its translation is CASGGQGATDTQYF. The rearrangement uses TRBV9 and TRBJ2-3; TRBD1 matches 12 bases. The germline gives CDR1 SGDLS, CDR2 YYNGEE. J was trimmed by 3 bases and V by 7 bases; bases with no gene match: 3. This CDR3 is built from 14 residues.

J is TRBJ2-6 and V is TRBV11-2, with D unclear. V lost 4 bases, J lost 2 bases, and 9 bases lay in between. Germline V CDR1 and CDR2: SGHAT, FQNNGV. CDR3 length equals 15 residues. DNA for the CDR3: TGTGCCAGCAGCTCTCGAGCCACTGGGGCCAACGTCCTGACTTTC. Encoded protein: CASSSRATGANVLTF.

The chain has TRBV6-4 and TRBJ2-3, with 8 bases fitting TRBD2. Germline V lookup: CDR1 MRHNA, CDR2 SNTAGT. This CDR3 is 15 amino acids long. V lost 4 bases, J lost 1 base, and 4 bases stayed unmatched. CDR3 DNA: TGTGCCAGCAGTGCTCGAGCGGGGGGCACAGATACGCAGTATTTT. Translated, it gives CASSARAGGTDTQYF.

The rearrangement uses TRBV19 and TRBJ1-3; the D is unclear. V dropped 5 bases and J dropped 4 bases, with 18 bases sitting between them. The CDR3 has 16 amino acids. Germline CDR1 reads LNHDA; CDR2 reads SQIVND (reference sequence). This chain's CDR3 is CASSFSQGGGGNTIYF. The CDR3 bases are TGTGCCAGTAGTTTTAGCCAAGGCGGCGGGGGAAACACCATATATTTT.

A few counts support this clone. This chain links TRBV7-9 with TRBJ2-5; D is perhaps TRBD2 (6 bases). CDR1 is SEHNR, CDR2 FQNEAQ, per germline (reference sequence). This CDR3 has 17 residues. V dropped 5 bases and J dropped 1 base, with 20 bases sitting between them. CDR3 in amino acids: CASSPSSGTRAQETQYF. Here the CDR3 DNA reads TGTGCCAGCAGCCCCTCCTCCGGGACTCGAGCCCAAGAGACCCAGTACTTC.

The chain uses TRBV19 and TRBJ1-1; possible D gene TRBD1, 5 bases. Germline CDR1 is LNHDA and CDR2 is SQIVND (reference sequence). V lost 6 bases to trimming and J lost 2 bases, with 13 bases between them. This CDR3 is 14 amino acids long. CDR3 in DNA: TGTGCCAGTAGGTCAGGGCCTTACAACACTGAAGCTTTCTTT. Translation gives CASRSGPYNTEAFF.

This chain links TRBV27 with TRBJ1-5; TRBD1 matches 11 bases. Germline loops: CDR1 MNHEY, CDR2 SMNVEV (reference sequence). With 6 bases clipped from V and 7 bases from J, the junction kept 8 bases outside the gene matches. This CDR3 spans 15 amino acids. The chain's CDR3 is CASRPGQGGLQPQHF. For the CDR3, the DNA is TGTGCCAGCAGACCGGGACAGGGGGGGCTCCAGCCCCAGCATTTT.

The chain uses TRBV4-1 and TRBJ2-7, with 11 bases fitting TRBD2. Germline loops: CDR1 MGHRA, CDR2 YSYEKL. There are 15 residues in the CDR3. Losses at the gene ends were 0 bases for V and 4 bases for J; bases not matched to a gene: 2. The CDR3 protein is CASSQDSGGGYEQYF. The CDR3 DNA reads as TGCGCCAGCAGCCAAGATAGCGGGGGGGGTTACGAGCAGTACTTC.

This chain uses TRBV2 with TRBJ2-3; TRBD2 matches 13 bases. The CDR3 runs to 18 residues. V lost 8 bases and J lost 0; bases outside the gene matches: 11. Germline-derived CDR1 and CDR2 are SNHLY and FYNNEI. The CDR3 here is CASGQTSGGPGSTDTQYF. The CDR3 DNA reads as TGTGCCAGCGGACAGACTAGCGGGGGGCCGGGAAGCACAGATACGCAGTATTTT.

The V call is TRBV6-5, the J call TRBJ2-6, with D possibly being TRBD1 (5 bases). The CDR3 sequence is 15 residues long. The germline V gene has CDR1 MNHEY and CDR2 SVGAGI. Trimming cost V 2 bases and J 2 bases, with 7 bases left between them. This chain's CDR3 is CASSYLRAGANVLTF. DNA for the CDR3: TGTGCCAGCAGTTACCTCAGGGCTGGGGCCAACGTCCTGACTTTC.

The chain recombines TRBV6-1 with TRBJ2-5; 11 bases match TRBD2. The V segment lost 2 bases and the J segment 3 bases; nucleotides outside the gene matches: 2. From germline, CDR1 is MNHNS and CDR2 SASEGT. This CDR3 is 15 amino acids long. Here the CDR3 reads CASSEIAGGEETQYF. The CDR3 DNA reads TGTGCCAGCAGTGAAATAGCGGGGGGGGAAGAGACCCAGTACTTC.

This clone appeared a few times. This rearrangement joins TRBV6-5 to TRBJ1-2; D gene unclear. V lost 6 bases, J lost 2 bases, and 13 bases lay in between. This CDR3 is built from 14 residues. Germline assignment: CDR1 MNHEY and CDR2 SVGAGI. CDR3 protein: CASRRRGLNYGYTF. CDR3 nucleotide sequence: TGTGCCAGCAGACGCCGGGGTTTAAACTATGGCTACACCTTC.

The V gene is TRBV19, the J gene TRBJ1-6; 10 bases are a match to TRBD1. V lost 5 bases and J lost 8; bases outside the gene matches: 9. The germline gives CDR1 LNHDA, CDR2 SQIVND (reference sequence). This CDR3 has 16 amino acids. The CDR3 sequence: CASSYLGQGRYSPLHF. The CDR3 nucleotides read TGTGCCAGTAGTTATCTGGGACAGGGGAGGTATTCACCCCTCCACTTT.

V gene TRBV4-1 combines with J gene TRBJ2-7, with TRBD1 matching 7 bases. V shed 4 bases, J shed 3 bases, and the junction held 6 bases outside the gene matches. This CDR3 comprises 14 residues. Germline assignment: CDR1 MGHRA and CDR2 YSYEKL. In nucleotides, the CDR3 is TGCGCCAGCAGCCGCACAGGGGTCGTCTACGAGCAGTACTTC. It yields the protein CASSRTGVVYEQYF.

The V gene is TRBV24-1, the J gene TRBJ1-6; D is unresolved. Germline V gene lookup returns CDR1 KGHDR and CDR2 SFDVKD. The CDR3 has 16 amino acids. V was cut by 0 bases and J by 1 base, with 6 bases left in between. The CDR3 here is CATSDLRLSYNSPLHF. The CDR3 coding sequence is TGTGCCACCAGTGATTTGAGACTGTCCTATAATTCACCCCTCCACTTT.

The genes are TRBV9 and TRBJ2-3, with 13 nucleotides matching TRBD2. J gave up 6 bases and V 0 bases, and 1 base lay outside the gene matches. Per germline, CDR1 SGDLS and CDR2 YYNGEE. The CDR3 sequence is 15 residues long. The CDR3 nucleotides read TGTGCCAGCAGCGTAGCGACTAGCGGGGGGGATACGCAGTATTTT. This encodes CASSVATSGGDTQYF.

This chain uses TRBV4-1 with TRBJ2-7; D is undetermined. Trimming stripped 4 bases from V and 2 bases from J, with 15 bases between. Germline CDR1 and CDR2: MGHRA and YSYEKL. The CDR3 length is 15 residues. Here the CDR3 reads CASSPGAIATYEQYF. In DNA form, the CDR3 reads TGCGCCAGCAGCCCTGGTGCTATCGCGACCTACGAGCAGTACTTC.

The V call is TRBV5-4, the J call TRBJ2-3; D might be TRBD1 (5 bases). The V gene lost 4 bases and the J gene lost 2 bases, with 11 bases spanning the gap. The length of the CDR3 is 14 residues. Germline assignment: CDR1 SGHNT and CDR2 YYREEE (reference sequence). The DNA for the CDR3 is TGTGCCAGCAGCGACAGAACCCACACAGATACGCAGTATTTT. This codes for CASSDRTHTDTQYF.

This chain links TRBV19 with TRBJ2-3, with a tentative D call TRBD1 (6 bases). The germline CDR1 and CDR2 sequences are LNHDA and SQIVND (reference sequence). This CDR3 comprises 16 residues. V was cut by 3 bases and J by 0 bases, with 13 bases left in between. The CDR3 nucleotides are TGTGCCAGTAGTATCCCCCAGGGGCCTAGCACAGATACGCAGTATTTT. Amino acid sequence: CASSIPQGPSTDTQYF.